The entry below describes one T cell receptor (beta chain). What it recognizes is unknown. The sample originates from a study of T cells in localized non-small cell lung cancer. General study results and limits: A higher density of T cells in blood coincided with extended overall survival. Multi-region tumor sequencing was not done, so intratumor heterogeneity could not be excluded. Adjacent lung tissue had a median about 57 of the top 100 clones found in the tumor. Clonality peaked in uninvolved adjacent lung rather than tumor.

Produced via immunoSEQ multiplex PCR; TCRdb's table is partial and in-frame only. The table has more than 25,000 clones, 82% seen once. CDR1 is SGHTA and CDR2 is FQGNSA in the germline V gene. The CDR3 has 14 residues. The V gene lost 1 base and the J gene lost 3 bases, with 9 bases spanning the gap. The chain combines TRBV7-2 with TRBJ1-2, with unresolved D. The source material was peripheral blood, sampled before any cancer treatment. This TCR derives from a woman aged 40-69 years with stage I lung adenocarcinoma. This CDR3 reads CASSLGGQHYGYTF. The CDR3 DNA reads as TGTGCCAGCAGCTTAGGAGGGCAGCACTATGGCTACACCTTC.